This T cell receptor beta chain is from a study of CD8+ T cells in alopecia areata. Sample treatment: oral pan-JAK inhibitor, 5-10 mg twice daily. Of note for this clone: Its specificity is unknown.

Germline CDR1 reads MNHEY; CDR2 reads SVGAGI. The CDR3 totals 14 residues. The trim removed 8 bases at V and 6 bases at J, leaving 5 bases unmatched. As the sequencing template, cDNA was produced by extracting RNA and reverse transcribing it. Profiling relied on immunoSEQ multiplex PCR, and the TCRdb table lists in-frame clones only, not all of them. The sample includes around 270,000 clones, 58% of them seen just once. Overall study findings and caveats: Uncertain still, given a single nonresponder, is whether baseline CD8+ expansion links to response. Many expanded lesional clones stayed in scalp and blood while on tofacitinib.

The source is a human donor with alopecia areata. The chain is built from TRBV6-5 and TRBJ2-2; 11 nucleotides agree with TRBD1. The starting material was CD4+ T cells sorted from blood, obtained at week 24, from a patient treated with tofacitinib. The CDR3 loop reads CASRKGQGAGELFF. CDR3 nucleotides: TGTGCCAGCCGTAAGGGACAGGGGGCCGGGGAGCTGTTTTTT.